Listed here are 27 T cell receptor beta chains from one sample, sequenced in a study of T cells after yellow fever vaccination. In TCRdb, the 5' RACE reads were re-called with MiXCR into one record per CDR3 protein. Here the sample spans under 150,000 distinct CDR3 sequences, 6.5% to 8.5% being singletons. The specimen comprised CD4+ T cells sorted from PBMCs, sampled 5 days after the yellow fever booster vaccination. The source is a man younger than 45 who received the YFV17D yellow fever vaccine.

This clonotype was detected ten times or more. The chain employs TRBV18 and TRBJ2-1; tentative D call: TRBD2 (6 bases). CDR1 is KGHSH and CDR2 is LQKENI in the germline V gene. The CDR3 is 14 amino acids. Trimming removed 3 bases at V and 8 bases at J, with 14 bases between. Here the CDR3 DNA reads TGTGCCAGCTCACCGGCCTTAGCGGCAGATGAGCAGTTCTTC. It codes for CASSPALAADEQFF.

With regard to this clonotype: A single base separates this from a much larger clone, so it may be a read error. The chain couples TRBV7-2 to TRBJ2-5, with TRBD2 identical over 13 bases. The length of the CDR3 is 17 residues. The V and J ends lost 1 base and 3 bases, in that order; junction bases with no gene match: 5. The germline gives CDR1 SGHTA, CDR2 FQGNSA. The CDR3, as DNA: TGTGCCAGCAGCTTAGGAGGACTAGCGGGAGCGGAAGAGACCCAGTACTTC. Its translation is CASSLGGLAGAEETQYF.

The table lists this clonotype with many counts. The chain links TRBV12-3 or TRBV12-4 to TRBJ2-2; D unclear. The CDR3 sequence is 14 residues long. Trimming took off 5 bases at V and 0 bases at J, with 7 bases between the two ends. CDR3 loop: CASSVRTNTGELFF. CDR3 DNA sequence: TGTGCCAGCAGTGTTAGGACGAACACCGGGGAGCTGTTTTTT.

At least ten counts were recorded for this clonotype. The J gene is TRBJ2-3, the V gene TRBV15; D is unclear. The CDR3 has 15 amino acids. Between the trimmed V and J ends, which lost 0 bases and 7 bases, there was a span of 14 bases. The germline gives CDR1 LNHNV, CDR2 YYDKDF (reference sequence). Written as DNA, the CDR3 is TGTGCCACCAGCAGAGATCTTATGAATAGCCATACGCAGTATTTT. Amino acids: CATSRDLMNSHTQYF.

The chain recombines TRBV28 with TRBJ1-4; 7 positions agree with TRBD1. The germline gives CDR1 MDHEN, CDR2 SYDVKM. The CDR3 loop spans 14 amino acids. J gave up 8 bases and V 6 bases, and 9 bases lay outside the gene matches. Here the CDR3 DNA reads TGTGCCAGCAGGGAACAGGGGATCGGCGAAAAACTGTTTTTT. It codes for CASREQGIGEKLFF.

The sample holds many counts of this clonotype. The chain links TRBV10-3 to TRBJ2-7; 7 bases map to TRBD2. The trim removed 3 bases at V and 2 bases at J, leaving 10 bases unmatched. There are 16 residues in the CDR3. Germline assignment: CDR1 ENHRY and CDR2 SYGVKD. CDR3 region: CAISDPGLTSTYEQYF. Written as DNA, the CDR3 is TGTGCCATCAGTGATCCCGGATTGACTAGCACCTACGAGCAGTACTTC.

This clonotype was found many times. V is TRBV20-1 and J is TRBJ2-1; the D is unclear. The V gene's germline CDR1 is DFQATT and CDR2 SNEGSKA (reference sequence). The CDR3 has 15 residues. Trimming left V 3 bases short and J 2 bases short, with 14 bases between. Here the CDR3 reads CSARAFGLAYNEQFF. DNA for the CDR3: TGCAGTGCTAGGGCGTTTGGGTTGGCCTACAATGAGCAGTTCTTC.

There are a few counts of this clonotype. The rearrangement uses TRBV7-7 and TRBJ2-2; 13 bases line up with TRBD2. Germline CDR1 is SSHAT and CDR2 is FNYEAQ (reference sequence). CDR3 length: 19 amino acids. The junction had 13 bases not matched to a gene; V was cut back by 5 bases and J by 4 bases. The CDR3 region has the DNA TGTGCCAGCAGCCCGCGACTAGCGGGAGGCTCTGCTTTCACCGGGGAGCTGTTTTTT. This translates into CASSPRLAGGSAFTGELFF.

This clonotype was counted at least ten times. The gene calls are TRBV28 and TRBJ2-7; D uncertain. This CDR3 region has 15 residues. Trimming took off 6 bases at V and 0 bases at J, with 15 bases between the two ends. The germline V gene has CDR1 MDHEN and CDR2 SYDVKM. CDR3 coding DNA: TGTGCCAGCAGCCGACCCCGCCCCAGCTCCTACGAGCAGTACTTC. As protein: CASSRPRPSSYEQYF.

The V and J genes are TRBV18 and TRBJ1-6, with unresolved D. This CDR3 contains 14 residues. The germline gives CDR1 KGHSH, CDR2 LQKENI. V lost 2 bases, J lost 15 bases, and 17 bases lay in between. DNA of the CDR3: TGTGCCAGCTCACCAGCCCCCACGAACCCAATCCTCCACTTT. Amino acids: CASSPAPTNPILHF.

Many counts were recorded for this clonotype. V is TRBV20-1 and J is TRBJ2-3; perhaps TRBD2 as D (6 bases). The germline V gene has CDR1 DFQATT and CDR2 SNEGSKA (reference sequence). The germline V and J ends were trimmed by 0 bases and 2 bases, with 12 bases remaining between them. CDR3 length: 15 residues. CDR3 loop: CSARDSTSNTDTQYF. DNA of the CDR3: TGCAGTGCTAGAGATTCGACTAGTAACACAGATACGCAGTATTTT.

This clonotype showed up many times. It may be a read error: a sequence one base away is much more abundant. V and J are TRBV3-1 and TRBJ2-7; D remains ambiguous. The CDR3 is made up of 11 amino acids. Trimming removed 1 base at V and 5 bases at J, with 3 bases between. CDR1 and CDR2 from the germline V gene are LGHDT and YNNKEL (reference sequence). This CDR3 reads CASSQVNEQYF. In nucleotides, the CDR3 is TGTGCCAGCAGCCAAGTCAACGAGCAGTACTTC.

Turning to this clonotype: A single base separates this from a much larger clone, so it may be a read error. The chain is built from TRBV7-2 and TRBJ2-2; the match to TRBD1 covers 8 bases. CDR1 SGHTA and CDR2 FQGNSA come from the germline V gene. The CDR3 has 15 amino acids. The CDR3 coding sequence is TGTGCCAGCAGCGCAGGGGGCGCGGGCACCGGGGAGCTGATTTTT. It codes for CASSAGGAGTGELIF.

Ten or more counts support this clonotype. This rearrangement joins TRBV20-1 to TRBJ2-7; 10 positions match TRBD1. This CDR3 contains 14 residues. Trimming at V came to 6 bases and at J to 3 bases, leaving 8 bases not matched to a gene. Germline values: CDR1 DFQATT, CDR2 SNEGSKA (reference sequence). In DNA form, the CDR3 reads TGCAGTGCCCGAGACGACAGGGGGCTCTACGAGCAGTACTTC. Protein: CSARDDRGLYEQYF.

This clonotype was picked up a small number of times. The V call is TRBV29-1, the J call TRBJ2-1; D might be TRBD1 (7 bases). The V gene's germline CDR1 is SQVTM and CDR2 ANQGSEA. The length of the CDR3 is 13 residues. V was clipped by 3 bases and J by 7 bases, with 13 bases between them. CDR3 coding DNA: TGCAGCGTTGACAGGGGGGCCCTAAATGAGCAGTTCTTC. Residues: CSVDRGALNEQFF.

This clonotype was observed many times. This chain links TRBV14 with TRBJ2-1; 8 nucleotides agree with TRBD2. CDR3 length equals 15 residues. The V gene end was trimmed by 4 bases and the J gene end by 8 bases; junction bases not matched to a gene: 10. In germline, CDR1 is SGHDN, CDR2 FVKESK. In DNA, the CDR3 is TGTGCCAGCAGCCTTCCAGCGGGAGCTGGGCATGAGCAGTTCTTC. Its translation: CASSLPAGAGHEQFF.

This clonotype showed up many times. V gene TRBV20-1 combines with J gene TRBJ2-3; TRBD2 matches 10 bases. The CDR3 is 16 residues long. Germline trimming cut 3 bases from V and 5 bases from J; bases unmatched to any gene: 11. CDR1 DFQATT and CDR2 SNEGSKA come from the germline V gene (reference sequence). CDR3 amino acids: CSASLRGLAGVDTQYF. As DNA, the CDR3 is TGCAGTGCTAGTCTAAGGGGGCTAGCGGGAGTAGATACGCAGTATTTT.

In its sample, this clonotype was seen many times. The chain is built from TRBV4-3 and TRBJ2-3; D is uncertain. V was shortened by 1 base and J by 4 bases, with 9 bases between the two germline ends. CDR3 size: 14 residues. Looked up from germline, CDR1 is LGHNA and CDR2 is YSLEER. The CDR3 sequence: CASSQVGYADTQYF. DNA for the CDR3: TGCGCCAGCAGCCAAGTAGGGTACGCAGATACGCAGTATTTT.

This clonotype was counted ten times or more. V usage is TRBV5-1 and J usage is TRBJ2-3; 9 bases map to TRBD1. The CDR3 spans 15 residues. V lost 0 bases to trimming and J lost 3 bases; unmatched junction nucleotides: 2. Germline assignment: CDR1 SGHRS and CDR2 YFSETQ. The CDR3 loop is CASSLEQGATDTQYF. The CDR3 coding sequence is TGCGCCAGCAGCTTGGAACAGGGGGCAACAGATACGCAGTATTTT.

This clonotype has a count of ten or more. The chain joins TRBV7-2 to TRBJ2-1, with 11 positions matching TRBD1. V lost 5 bases and J lost 6; bases outside the gene matches: 6. Germline-derived CDR1 and CDR2 are SGHTA and FQGNSA. The CDR3 runs 15 residues. CDR3 protein: CASSRRDRGSNEQFF. The CDR3 DNA follows: TGTGCCAGCAGCCGTAGGGACAGGGGGTCCAATGAGCAGTTCTTC. Full variable domain (outside the CDR3, taken from reference TRBV7-2 and TRBJ2-1): GAGVSQSPSNKVTEKGKDVELRCDPISGHTALYWYRQSLGQGLEFLIYFQGNSAPDKSGLPSDRFSAERTGGSVSTLTIQRTQQEDSAVYLCASSRRDRGSNEQFFGPGTRLTVL.

This chain links TRBV7-9 with TRBJ2-7; perhaps D is TRBD1 or TRBD2 (5 bases each). The V and J ends lost 4 bases and 5 bases respectively, with 18 bases between them. The CDR3 length is 15 residues. CDR1 is SEHNR and CDR2 is FQNEAQ in the germline V gene (reference sequence). The DNA of the CDR3 is TGTGCCAGCAGCTATGAGGGACCGGCTATACACGAGCAGTACTTC. Residues: CASSYEGPAIHEQYF.

This clonotype appeared many times. The rearrangement uses TRBV20-1 and TRBJ2-2; D may be TRBD1 (6 bases). Trimming cost V 2 bases and J 2 bases, with 9 bases left between them. The CDR3 runs to 14 residues. Germline-derived CDR1 and CDR2 are DFQATT and SNEGSKA (reference sequence). This chain's CDR3 is CSARRGLNTGELFF. CDR3 bases: TGCAGTGCTAGAAGGGGGTTAAACACCGGGGAGCTGTTTTTT.

Details on this clonotype: A much larger clone lies a single base off, so this may be a read error. The chain carries TRBV5-6 and TRBJ2-1, with D possibly TRBD2 on 5 matching bases. Trimming removed 6 bases at V and 5 bases at J, with 15 bases between. Germline V gene data show CDR1 as SGHDT and CDR2 as YYEEEE. This CDR3 spans 14 amino acids. Here the CDR3 DNA reads TGTGCCAGCACCCTCACGGGAACCAACAATGAGCAGTTCTTC. Translation: CASTLTGTNNEQFF.

This clonotype was counted ten times or more. The genes are TRBV7-8 and TRBJ2-1; D not certain. Trimming shortened V by 4 bases and J by 9 bases, and 10 bases separated the two germline ends. Germline-derived CDR1 and CDR2 are SGHVS and FQNEAQ. CDR3 length: 12 residues. The CDR3 region is CASSSRRIEQFF. CDR3 in DNA: TGTGCCAGCAGCTCTCGCCGCATTGAGCAGTTCTTC.

This clonotype was observed many times. The chain carries TRBV30 and TRBJ2-2, with a tentative D call TRBD1 (6 bases). Germline CDR1 GTSNPN, CDR2 SVGIG (reference sequence). The V gene lost 1 base and the J gene lost 4 bases, with 13 bases spanning the gap. CDR3 length equals 15 residues. DNA of the CDR3: TGTGCCTGGAGTGACAATCACAGGGTCACCGGGGAGCTGTTTTTT. Protein product: CAWSDNHRVTGELFF.

This clonotype was recorded many times. The rearrangement uses TRBV6-1 and TRBJ2-4; D is perhaps TRBD2 (6 bases). Trimming left V 0 bases short and J 1 base short, with 19 bases between. This CDR3 spans 19 amino acids. Germline-derived CDR1 and CDR2 are MNHNS and SASEGT. CDR3 sequence: CASSEALSGGLTAKNIQYF. Written as DNA, the CDR3 is TGTGCCAGCAGTGAAGCGCTTTCTGGAGGACTAACCGCCAAAAACATTCAGTACTTC.

This clonotype has more than one count but fewer than ten. This chain uses TRBV28 with TRBJ1-2, with a tentative D call TRBD1 (6 bases). Trimming removed 5 bases at V and 1 base at J, with 14 bases between. Germline V gene data show CDR1 as MDHEN and CDR2 as SYDVKM. This CDR3 region has 15 residues. For the CDR3, the DNA is TGTGCCAGCAGTCAAACCGGGGACAATAACTATGGCTACACCTTC. Protein: CASSQTGDNNYGYTF.